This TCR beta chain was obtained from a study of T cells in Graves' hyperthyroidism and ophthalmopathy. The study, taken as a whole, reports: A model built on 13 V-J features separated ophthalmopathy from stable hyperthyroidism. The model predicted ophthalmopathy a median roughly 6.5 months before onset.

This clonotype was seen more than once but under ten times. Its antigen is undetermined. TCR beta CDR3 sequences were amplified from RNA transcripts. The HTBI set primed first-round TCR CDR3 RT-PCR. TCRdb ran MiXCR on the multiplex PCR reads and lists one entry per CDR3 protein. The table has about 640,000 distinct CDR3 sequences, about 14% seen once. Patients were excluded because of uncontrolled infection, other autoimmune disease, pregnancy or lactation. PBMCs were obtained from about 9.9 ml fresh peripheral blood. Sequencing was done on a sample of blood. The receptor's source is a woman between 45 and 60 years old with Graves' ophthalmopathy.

CDR3 nucleotide sequence: TGTGCCAGCAGCCCTGAACCAACTAGCAATGAGCAGTTCTTC. Translating it yields CASSPEPTSNEQFF. The chain recombines TRBV5-4 with TRBJ2-1; D possibly corresponds to TRBD2 (5 bases). V gave up 4 bases and J gave up 6 bases, with 14 bases separating them. The CDR3 totals 14 residues. CDR1 is SGHNT, CDR2 YYREEE, per germline (reference sequence).